This is a list of T cell receptor beta chains from one sample in a study of cytomegalovirus exposure and HLA in healthy donors. Assay used: immunoSEQ multiplex PCR; TCRdb lists only in-frame clones, some missing. The sample has 100,000 to 150,000 clones, roughly 79% seen once. Sample: PBMCs. All receptors derive from a woman between 45 and 60 years old in good health and CMV-seronegative. CDR3s leave out the opening cysteine and the closing phenylalanine or tryptophan.

>TRBJ2-2|TRBV9
ASSVTGGNTGELF
>TRBJ2-5|TRBV29-1
SVFEDGRFY
>TRBJ1-2|TRBV2
ASSRDREIAGRGYT
>TRBJ2-6|TRBV5-1
ASSLISGQLSGANVLT
>TRBJ2-6|TRBV6-5
ASRGWLVGANVLT
>TRBJ2-5|TRBV29-1
SVCPRLAAKGAQY
>TRBJ1-3|TRBV9
ASSVLGQGASGNTIY
>TRBJ1-1|TRBV11-3
ASSLVRMNTEAF
>TRBJ2-7|TRBV5-1
ASSPGLRGYEQY
>TRBJ1-3|TRBV7-8
ASSFGVGTANTIY
>TRBJ2-1|TRBV5-4
ASRSALDVHNEQF
>-|TRBV4-1
ASSLAGQGAYEQY
>TRBJ2-5|TRBV28
ASSLAGGPETQY
>TRBJ2-1|TRBV4-2
ASSQEPSGGGRGDEQF
>TRBJ2-5|TRBV25-1
ASRDRGQETQY
>TRBJ1-4|TRBV7-2
ASSLVPGINEKLF
>TRBJ2-4|TRBV6-1
ASSEEDRSDHGKNIQY
>TRBJ2-2|TRBV27
ASRLAGGSRGELF
>TRBJ2-7|TRBV4-1
ASSQVGQGRGYEQS
>TRBJ1-4|TRBV6-5
ASSYGGRGEKLF
>TRBJ1-2|TRBV10-3
AISGQDYGYT
>TRBJ1-5|TRBV30
AWSATGFGLNQPQH
>TRBJ2-7|TRBV9
ASSVALAGPYEQY
>TRBJ2-7|TRBV7-6
ASSLASGDYEQY
>TRBJ1-3|TRBV6-5
ASSYSDSSGNTIY
>TRBJ2-3|TRBV4-1
ASSQGLAGTDTQY
>TRBJ2-7|TRBV27
ASSSTAGGHEQY
>TRBJ1-2|TRBV6-4
ASSDPRVLNYGYT
>TRBJ2-5|TRBV2
ASSDWGLAGAETQY
>TRBJ1-4|TRBV4-1
ASSQVTGSEKLF